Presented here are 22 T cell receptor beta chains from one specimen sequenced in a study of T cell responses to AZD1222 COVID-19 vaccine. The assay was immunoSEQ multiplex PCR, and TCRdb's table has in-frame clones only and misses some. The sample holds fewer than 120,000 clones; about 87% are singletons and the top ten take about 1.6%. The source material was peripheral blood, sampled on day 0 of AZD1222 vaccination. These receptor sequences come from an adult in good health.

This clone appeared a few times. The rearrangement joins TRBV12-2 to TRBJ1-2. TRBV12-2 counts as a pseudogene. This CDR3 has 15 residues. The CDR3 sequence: CASRPRRGHKKGYTF. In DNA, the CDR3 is TGTGCAAGTCGCCCCCGACGGGGTCACAAGAAGGGCTACACCTTC.

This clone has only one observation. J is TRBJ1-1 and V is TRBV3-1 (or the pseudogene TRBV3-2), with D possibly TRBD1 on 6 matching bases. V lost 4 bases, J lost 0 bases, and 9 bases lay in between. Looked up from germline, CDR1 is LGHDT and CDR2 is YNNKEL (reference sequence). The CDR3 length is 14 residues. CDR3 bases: TGTGCCAGCAGCCGAAGGGGGATGAACACTGAAGCTTTCTTT. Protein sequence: CASSRRGMNTEAFF.

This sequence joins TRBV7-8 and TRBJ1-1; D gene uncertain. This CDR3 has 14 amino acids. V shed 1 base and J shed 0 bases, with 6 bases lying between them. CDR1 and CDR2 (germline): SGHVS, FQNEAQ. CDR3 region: CASSLERVNTEAFF. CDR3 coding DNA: TGTGCCAGCAGCTTAGAGAGGGTGAACACTGAAGCTTTCTTT. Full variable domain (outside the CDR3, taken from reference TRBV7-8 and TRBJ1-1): GAGVSQSPRYKVAKRGQDVALRCDPISGHVSLFWYQQALGQGPEFLTYFQNEAQLDKSGLPSDRFFAERPEGSVSTLKIQRTQQEDSAVYLCASSLERVNTEAFFGQGTRLTVV.

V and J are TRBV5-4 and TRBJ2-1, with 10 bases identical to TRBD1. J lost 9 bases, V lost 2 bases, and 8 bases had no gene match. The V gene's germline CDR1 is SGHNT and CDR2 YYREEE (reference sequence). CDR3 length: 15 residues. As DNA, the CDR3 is TGTGCCAGCAGCTTCGGGACAGGGGAATGGGGTGAGCAGTTCTTC. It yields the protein CASSFGTGEWGEQFF.

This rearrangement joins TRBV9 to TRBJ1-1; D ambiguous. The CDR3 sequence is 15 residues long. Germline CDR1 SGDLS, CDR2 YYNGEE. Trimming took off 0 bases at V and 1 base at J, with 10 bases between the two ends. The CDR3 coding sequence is TGTGCCAGCAGCGTAGAAGGGCGGCCGAACACTGAAGCTTTCTTT. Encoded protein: CASSVEGRPNTEAFF.

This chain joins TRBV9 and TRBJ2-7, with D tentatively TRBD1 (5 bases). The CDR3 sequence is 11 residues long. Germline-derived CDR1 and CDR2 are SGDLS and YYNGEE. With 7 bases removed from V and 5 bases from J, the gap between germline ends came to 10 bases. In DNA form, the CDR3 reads TGTGCCAGCGCAGACAGTAACGAGCAGTACTTC. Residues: CASADSNEQYF.

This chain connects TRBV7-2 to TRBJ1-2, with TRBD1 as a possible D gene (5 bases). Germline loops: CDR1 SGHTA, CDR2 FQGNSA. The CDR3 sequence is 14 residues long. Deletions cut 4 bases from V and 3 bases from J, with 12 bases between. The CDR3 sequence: CASSSRVRDYGYTF. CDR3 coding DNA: TGTGCCAGCAGCTCCAGGGTGAGGGACTATGGCTACACCTTC.

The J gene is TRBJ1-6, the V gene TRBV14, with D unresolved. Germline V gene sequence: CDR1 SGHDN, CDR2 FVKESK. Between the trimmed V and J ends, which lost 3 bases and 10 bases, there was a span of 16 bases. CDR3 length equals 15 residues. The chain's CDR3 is CASSHSHLTESPLHF. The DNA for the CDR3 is TGTGCCAGCAGCCATTCCCACCTGACTGAATCACCCCTCCACTTT. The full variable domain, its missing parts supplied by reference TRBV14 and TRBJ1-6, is EAGVTQFPSHSVIEKGQTVTLRCDPISGHDNLYWYRRVMGKEIKFLLHFVKESKQDESGMPNNRFLAERTGGTYSTLKVQPAELEDSGVYFCASSHSHLTESPLHFGNGTRLTVT.

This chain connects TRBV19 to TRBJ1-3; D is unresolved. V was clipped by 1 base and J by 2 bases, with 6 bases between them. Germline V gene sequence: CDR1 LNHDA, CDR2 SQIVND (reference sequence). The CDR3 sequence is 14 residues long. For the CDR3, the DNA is TGTGCCAGTAGTATAGCCGGGGCTGGAAACACCATATATTTT. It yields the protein CASSIAGAGNTIYF.

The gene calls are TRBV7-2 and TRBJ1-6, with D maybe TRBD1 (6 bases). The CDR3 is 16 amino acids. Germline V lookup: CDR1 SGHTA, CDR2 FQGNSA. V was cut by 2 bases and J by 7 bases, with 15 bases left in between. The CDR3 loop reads CASSLFGGLRNSPLHF. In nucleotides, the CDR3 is TGTGCCAGCAGCTTATTCGGGGGCCTCAGGAATTCACCCCTCCACTTT.

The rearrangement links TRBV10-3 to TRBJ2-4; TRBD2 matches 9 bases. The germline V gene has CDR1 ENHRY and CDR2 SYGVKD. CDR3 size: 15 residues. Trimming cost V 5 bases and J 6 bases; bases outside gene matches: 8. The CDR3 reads CAISSSTSGPNIQYF. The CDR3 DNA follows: TGTGCCATCAGTTCTTCGACTAGCGGTCCAAACATTCAGTACTTC.

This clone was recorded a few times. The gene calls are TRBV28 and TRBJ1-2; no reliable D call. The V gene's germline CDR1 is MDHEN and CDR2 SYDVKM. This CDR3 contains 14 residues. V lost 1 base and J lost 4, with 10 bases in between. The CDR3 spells CASSLSGRVYGYTF. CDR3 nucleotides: TGTGCCAGCAGTTTATCAGGCAGAGTCTATGGCTACACCTTC.

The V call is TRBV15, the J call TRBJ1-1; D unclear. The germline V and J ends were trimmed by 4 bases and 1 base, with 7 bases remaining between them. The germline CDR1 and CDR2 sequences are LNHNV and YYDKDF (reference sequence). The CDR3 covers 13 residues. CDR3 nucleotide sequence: TGTGCCACCAGCATTGCGCAGAACACTGAAGCTTTCTTT. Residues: CATSIAQNTEAFF.

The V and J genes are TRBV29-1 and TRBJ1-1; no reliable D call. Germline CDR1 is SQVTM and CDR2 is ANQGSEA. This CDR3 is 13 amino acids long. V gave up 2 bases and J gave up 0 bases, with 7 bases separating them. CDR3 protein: CSVERPLNTEAFF. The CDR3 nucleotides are TGCAGCGTTGAAAGACCGCTGAACACTGAAGCTTTCTTT.

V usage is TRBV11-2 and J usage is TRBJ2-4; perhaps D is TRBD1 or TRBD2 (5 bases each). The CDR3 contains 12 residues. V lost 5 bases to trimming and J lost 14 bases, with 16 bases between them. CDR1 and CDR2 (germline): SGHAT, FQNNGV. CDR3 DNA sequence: TGTGCCAGCAGCGCCCGTTGGGGGATGGAGTACTTC. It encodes CASSARWGMEYF.

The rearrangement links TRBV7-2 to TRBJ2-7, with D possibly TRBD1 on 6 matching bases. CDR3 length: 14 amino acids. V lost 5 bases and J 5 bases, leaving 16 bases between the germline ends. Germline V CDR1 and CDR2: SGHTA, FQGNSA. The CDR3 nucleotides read TGTGCCAGCAGCATCTACAGGGTGCGGGACGAGCAGTACTTC. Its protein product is CASSIYRVRDEQYF.

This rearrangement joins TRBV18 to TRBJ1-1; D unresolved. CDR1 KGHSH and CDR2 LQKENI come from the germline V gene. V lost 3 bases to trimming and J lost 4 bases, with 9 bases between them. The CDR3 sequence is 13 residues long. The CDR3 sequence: CASSPVEGTEAFF. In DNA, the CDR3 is TGTGCCAGCTCACCGGTCGAGGGCACTGAAGCTTTCTTT.

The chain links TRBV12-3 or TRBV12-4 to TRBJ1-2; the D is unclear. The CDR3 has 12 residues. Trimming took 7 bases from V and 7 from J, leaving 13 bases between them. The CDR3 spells CASTDAGFGYTF. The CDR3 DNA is TGTGCCAGCACCGATGCGGGGTTTGGCTACACCTTC.

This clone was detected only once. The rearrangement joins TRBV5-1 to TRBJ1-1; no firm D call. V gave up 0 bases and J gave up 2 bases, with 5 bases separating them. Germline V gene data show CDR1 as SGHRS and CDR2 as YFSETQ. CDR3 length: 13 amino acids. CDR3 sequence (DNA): TGCGCCAGCAGCTTGGAGTACAACACTGAAGCTTTCTTT. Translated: CASSLEYNTEAFF.

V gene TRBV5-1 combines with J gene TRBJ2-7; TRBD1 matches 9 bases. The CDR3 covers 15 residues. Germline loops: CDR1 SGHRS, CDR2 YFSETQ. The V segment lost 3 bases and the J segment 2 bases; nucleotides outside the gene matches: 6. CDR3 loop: CASSSDRGPTYEQYF. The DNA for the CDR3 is TGCGCCAGCAGCTCGGACAGGGGACCCACCTACGAGCAGTACTTC.

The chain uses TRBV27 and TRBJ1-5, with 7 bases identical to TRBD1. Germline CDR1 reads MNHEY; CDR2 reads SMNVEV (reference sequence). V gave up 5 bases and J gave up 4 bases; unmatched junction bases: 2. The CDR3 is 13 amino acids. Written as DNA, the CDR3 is TGTGCCAGCAGTAAACAGGGGAATCAGCCCCAGCATTTT. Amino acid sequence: CASSKQGNQPQHF.

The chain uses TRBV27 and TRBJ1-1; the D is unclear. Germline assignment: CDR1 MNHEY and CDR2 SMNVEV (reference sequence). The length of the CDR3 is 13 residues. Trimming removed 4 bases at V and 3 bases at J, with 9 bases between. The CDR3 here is CASSWTGDTEAFF. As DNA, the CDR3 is TGTGCCAGCAGTTGGACGGGAGACACTGAAGCTTTCTTT.